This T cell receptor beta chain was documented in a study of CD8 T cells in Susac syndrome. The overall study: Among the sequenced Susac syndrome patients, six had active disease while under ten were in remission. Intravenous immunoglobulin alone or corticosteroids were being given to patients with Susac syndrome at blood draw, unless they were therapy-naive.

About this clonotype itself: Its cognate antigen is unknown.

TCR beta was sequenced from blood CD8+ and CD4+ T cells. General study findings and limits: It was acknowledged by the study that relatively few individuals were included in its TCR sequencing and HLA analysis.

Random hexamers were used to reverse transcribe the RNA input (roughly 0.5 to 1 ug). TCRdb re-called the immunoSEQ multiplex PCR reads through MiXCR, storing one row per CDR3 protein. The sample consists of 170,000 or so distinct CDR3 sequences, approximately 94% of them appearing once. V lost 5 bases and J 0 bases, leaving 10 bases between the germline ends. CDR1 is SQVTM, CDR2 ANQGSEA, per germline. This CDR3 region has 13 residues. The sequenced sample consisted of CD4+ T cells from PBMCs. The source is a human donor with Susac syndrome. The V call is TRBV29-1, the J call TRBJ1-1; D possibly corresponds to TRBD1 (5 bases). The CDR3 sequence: CSVTGVMNTEAFF. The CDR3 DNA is TGCAGCGTTACAGGAGTTATGAACACTGAAGCTTTCTTT.